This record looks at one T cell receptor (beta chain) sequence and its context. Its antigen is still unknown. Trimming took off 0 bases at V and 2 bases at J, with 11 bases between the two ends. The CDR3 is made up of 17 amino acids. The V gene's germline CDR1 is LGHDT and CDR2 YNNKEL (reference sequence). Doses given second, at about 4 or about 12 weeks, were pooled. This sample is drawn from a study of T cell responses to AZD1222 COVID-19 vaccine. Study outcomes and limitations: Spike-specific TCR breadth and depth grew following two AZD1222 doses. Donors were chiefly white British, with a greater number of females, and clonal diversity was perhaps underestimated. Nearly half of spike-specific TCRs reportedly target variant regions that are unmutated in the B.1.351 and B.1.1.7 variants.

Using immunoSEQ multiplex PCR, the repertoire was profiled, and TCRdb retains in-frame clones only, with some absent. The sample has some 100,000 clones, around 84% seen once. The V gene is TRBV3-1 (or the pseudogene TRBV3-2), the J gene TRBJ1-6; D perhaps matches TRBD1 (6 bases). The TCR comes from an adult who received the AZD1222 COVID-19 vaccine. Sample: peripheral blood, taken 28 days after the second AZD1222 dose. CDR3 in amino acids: CASSQERTVTYNSPLHF. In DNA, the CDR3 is TGTGCCAGCAGCCAAGAGAGGACAGTGACCTATAATTCACCCCTCCACTTT.